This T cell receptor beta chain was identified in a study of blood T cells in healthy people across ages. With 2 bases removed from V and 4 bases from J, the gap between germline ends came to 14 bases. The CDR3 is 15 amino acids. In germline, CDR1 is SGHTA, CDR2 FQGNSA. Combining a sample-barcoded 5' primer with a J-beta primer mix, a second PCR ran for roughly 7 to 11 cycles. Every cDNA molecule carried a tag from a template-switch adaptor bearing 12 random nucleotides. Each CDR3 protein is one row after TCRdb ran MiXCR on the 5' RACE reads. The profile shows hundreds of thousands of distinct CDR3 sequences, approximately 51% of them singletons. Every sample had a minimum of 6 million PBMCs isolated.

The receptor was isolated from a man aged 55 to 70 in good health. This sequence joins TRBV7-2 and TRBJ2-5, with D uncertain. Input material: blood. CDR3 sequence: CASSLSPGQRETQYF. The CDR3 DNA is TGTGCCAGCAGCTTATCTCCGGGCCAAAGAGAGACCCAGTACTTC.